The 13 T cell receptor beta chains given below trace back to one sample, sequenced in a study of blood T cells in healthy people across ages. A J-beta primer mix and a sample-barcoded 5' primer were used in a second PCR of about 7 to 12 cycles. TCRdb analysed the 5' RACE reads with MiXCR anew, one entry per CDR3 protein. This sample has about 680,000 distinct CDR3 sequences, with about 52% found just once. The sample comprised blood. These receptors originate from a woman aged 55-69 years in good health.

V is TRBV10-3 and J is TRBJ2-1, with 8 bases identical to TRBD2. Looked up from germline, CDR1 is ENHRY and CDR2 is SYGVKD. J was trimmed by 7 bases and V by 8 bases; bases with no gene match: 7. The CDR3 runs 13 residues. The CDR3 DNA is TGTGCCATCGGAAGCGGGAGAGGGAATGAGCAGTTCTTC. This encodes CAIGSGRGNEQFF.

This clonotype has a handful of counts. The chain is built from TRBV28 and TRBJ2-7; D tentatively reads TRBD1 or TRBD2 (5 bases each). The CDR3 contains 13 residues. The germline gives CDR1 MDHEN, CDR2 SYDVKM. The ends were cut back, 3 bases at V and 7 bases at J, with 13 bases in the middle. CDR3 loop: CASSLGWGNEQYF. In DNA form, the CDR3 reads TGTGCCAGCAGTTTGGGTTGGGGGAATGAGCAGTACTTC.

In its sample, this clonotype was seen a few times. The chain employs TRBV27 and TRBJ2-3, with 7 positions matching TRBD2. Germline V gives CDR1 MNHEY, CDR2 SMNVEV (reference sequence). The CDR3 runs to 15 residues. The J segment lost 4 bases and the V segment lost 5 bases, leaving 9 bases of the junction unmatched. CDR3 sequence (DNA): TGTGCCAGCAGTACCCGGCGGGAGACCTCAGATACGCAGTATTTT. Amino acid sequence: CASSTRRETSDTQYF.

On this clonotype itself: The junction shows a germline mismatch at one end, possibly a read error. The gene calls are TRBV20-1 and TRBJ2-7, with D tentatively TRBD2 (6 bases). CDR1 and CDR2 (germline): DFQATT, SNEGSKA (reference sequence). CDR3 length equals 14 residues. The DNA of the CDR3 is TGTAGTGCTCCCGCTAGATCGCGGGGAATTGAGCAGTACTTC. This codes for CSAPARSRGIEQYF.

The chain combines TRBV27 with TRBJ2-1; D may be TRBD2 (5 bases). The CDR3 spans 14 residues. Trimming removed 2 bases from V and 5 bases from J, with 10 bases in between. Germline assignment: CDR1 MNHEY and CDR2 SMNVEV (reference sequence). The DNA for the CDR3 is TGTGCCAGCAGTTTAATCGAGCGGAACAATGAGCAGTTCTTC. It specifies CASSLIERNNEQFF.

This clonotype was counted many times. The chain has TRBV20-1 and TRBJ2-3; 9 bases agree with TRBD2. The J segment lost 3 bases and the V segment lost 7 bases, leaving 5 bases of the junction unmatched. The germline V gene has CDR1 DFQATT and CDR2 SNEGSKA (reference sequence). This CDR3 has 13 amino acids. CDR3 DNA sequence: TGCAGTGTAGCGGGAGTGAGGACAGATACGCAGTATTTT. This translates into CSVAGVRTDTQYF.

With regard to this clonotype: One end of the junction is discordant with germline, which a read error may explain. V usage is TRBV9 and J usage is TRBJ2-5; D not resolved. CDR3 length: 11 amino acids. Germline V lookup: CDR1 SGDLS, CDR2 YYNGEE. CDR3 amino acids: CANSANNEQYF. As DNA, the CDR3 is TGTGCCAACAGCGCCAACAATGAGCAGTACTTC.

This sequence joins TRBV3-1 and TRBJ1-4; 9 nucleotides agree with TRBD1. Germline V gene lookup returns CDR1 LGHDT and CDR2 YNNKEL (reference sequence). After removal of 2 bases from V and 7 bases from J, the junction contained 5 bases not matched to a gene. This CDR3 contains 15 residues. CDR3: CASSQQTGGGEKLFF. The CDR3 region has the DNA TGTGCCAGCAGCCAACAAACAGGGGGCGGTGAAAAACTGTTTTTT.

This sequence joins TRBV7-2 and TRBJ2-2; D is ambiguous. The CDR3 totals 17 residues. Germline values: CDR1 SGHTA, CDR2 FQGNSA. V was shortened by 0 bases and J by 2 bases, with 13 bases between the two germline ends. CDR3 region: CASSLAPQTLNTGELFF. CDR3 nucleotides: TGTGCCAGCAGCTTAGCGCCCCAGACCCTTAACACCGGGGAGCTGTTTTTT.

This chain joins TRBV7-2 and TRBJ2-5, with 13 positions matching TRBD2. The germline gives CDR1 SGHTA, CDR2 FQGNSA. The CDR3 is made up of 16 amino acids. Losses at the gene ends were 5 bases for V and 5 bases for J; bases not matched to a gene: 8. The CDR3 DNA reads TGTGCCAGCAGCACGGGACTAGCGGGACTCTCCGAGACCCAGTACTTC. This sequence encodes CASSTGLAGLSETQYF.

This clonotype came up a few times. The chain uses TRBV12-3 or TRBV12-4 and TRBJ2-7, with D uncertain. CDR3 length: 13 amino acids. Trimming cost V 4 bases and J 6 bases, with 13 bases left between them. This CDR3 reads CASSSRYGLEQYF. CDR3 bases: TGTGCCAGCAGTTCCCGCTACGGTCTCGAGCAGTACTTC.

The rearrangement uses TRBV7-2 and TRBJ2-1, with D tentatively TRBD2 (5 bases). From germline, CDR1 is SGHTA and CDR2 FQGNSA. The CDR3 loop spans 15 amino acids. The V and J ends lost 5 bases and 9 bases respectively, with 20 bases between them. CDR3 nucleotide sequence: TGTGCCAGCAGCCCCCGGCGGGCTAGTTTGGGTGAGCAGTTCTTC. Translation gives CASSPRRASLGEQFF. The full variable domain, its missing parts supplied by reference TRBV7-2 and TRBJ2-1, is GAGVSQSPSNKVTEKGKDVELRCDPISGHTALYWYRQSLGQGLEFLIYFQGNSAPDKSGLPSDRFSAERTGGSVSTLTIQRTQQEDSAVYLCASSPRRASLGEQFFGPGTRLTVL.

The chain links TRBV2 to TRBJ2-4; possibly TRBD1 for D (5 bases). V lost 2 bases, J lost 3 bases, and 8 bases lay in between. The CDR3 runs to 14 residues. Germline lookup yields CDR1 SNHLY and CDR2 FYNNEI. As DNA, the CDR3 is TGTGCCAGCAGTGAACAGGGTAACAAAAACATTCAGTACTTC. Encoded protein: CASSEQGNKNIQYF.